This T cell receptor (beta chain) comes out of a study of T cell repertoires in cytomegalovirus infection. Study background: Used in the study were CMV epitopes, some recently identified and HLA-C-restricted, others well-studied and HLA-B-restricted. Shared public TCR beta signatures pointed to both CMV infection and a matching HLA type. Study-level points and caveats: Cumulated frequencies of public TCR beta families served to identify carriers of CMV plus the relevant HLA. Ex vivo responses were dominated by HLA-C-restricted CMV-specific TCR beta clonotypes.

TCRdb re-called the reads through MiXCR, storing one row per CDR3 protein. The data contain about 480,000 distinct CDR3 sequences, roughly a third of them seen just once; the ten biggest clones take up 15% to 20%. This clonotype has only a few counts. Its matching antigen is unknown. CDR1 is LGHNA, CDR2 YSLEER, per germline. V was shortened by 0 bases and J by 9 bases, with 15 bases between the two germline ends. The CDR3 totals 15 residues. The source is a human donor in good health (CMV status not recorded). Some clones in this sample may be carry-over from other donors' samples. The chain employs TRBV4-3 and TRBJ2-1; D ambiguous. The source material was cultured PBMCs, sampled from culture after CMV antigen stimulation. The CDR3 reads CASSQDYPIVSEQFF. The CDR3 bases are TGCGCCAGCAGCCAAGATTACCCTATAGTAAGTGAGCAGTTCTTC.